Here is one T cell receptor beta chain with its context. Antigen unknown. Looked up from germline, CDR1 is KGHSH and CDR2 is LQKENI. The V and J ends lost 4 bases and 0 bases respectively, with 13 bases between them. This CDR3 contains 16 residues. This entry belongs to a study of shared clonotypes between healthy human individuals. The method was immunoSEQ multiplex PCR; TCRdb's version includes in-frame clones alone and lacks a portion of them. The sample lists 2 million to 3 million clones, roughly 93% seen once, with 0.36% in the top ten. Study-wide results and caveats: Depth of sequencing was expected to influence donor clonotype sharing. In having few donors, the study represented limited genetic and exposure-history diversity. Memory subsets had estimated richness that was generally smaller than that of naive subsets.

The source material was naive CD4+ T cells from PBMCs. Described subset: CD45RA+ positively selected. This chain joins TRBV18 and TRBJ2-1; D is ambiguous. This sequence was found in a man aged 18 to 30 in good health. Some clones in this sample may be carry-over from other donors' samples. CDR3 nucleotide sequence: TGTGCCAGCTCACGCTCGACACCCAACTCCTACAATGAGCAGTTCTTC. Translation gives CASSRSTPNSYNEQFF.